These 30 T cell receptor beta chains came from one sample sequenced in a study of T cells in Graves' hyperthyroidism and ophthalmopathy. RNA transcripts gave rise to amplified TCR beta CDR3 regions. Researchers ran a first-round RT-PCR on the TCR CDR3 using the HTBI primer set. In TCRdb, the multiplex PCR reads were re-called with MiXCR into one record per CDR3 protein. The sample consists of roughly 570,000 distinct CDR3 sequences, under 60% of them appearing once. The sequencing input was peripheral blood or thyroid tissue (not recorded which). These receptors all stem from an adult woman with Graves' disease, either hyperthyroidism or ophthalmopathy (not recorded which).

This clonotype occurred a few times. This sequence joins TRBV29-1 and TRBJ1-2, with D possibly TRBD1 on 6 matching bases. The germline V gene has CDR1 SQVTM and CDR2 ANQGSEA. This CDR3 comprises 13 residues. Trimming stripped 7 bases from V and 5 bases from J, with 17 bases between. The CDR3 reads CSAMQGQGYGYTF. The CDR3, as DNA: TGCAGCGCTATGCAGGGGCAGGGGTATGGCTACACCTTC. Using reference TRBV29-1 and TRBJ1-2 for the parts outside the CDR3, the full variable domain is SAVISQKPSRDICQRGTSLTIQCQVDSQVTMMFWYRQQPGQSLTLIATANQGSEATYESGFVIDKFPISRPNLTFSTLTVSNMSPEDSSIYLCSAMQGQGYGYTFGSGTRLTVV.

A few counts support this clonotype. A read error may be the cause here, since a much bigger clone is one base away. This chain joins TRBV7-2 and TRBJ2-7; 8 bases are shared with TRBD2. The CDR3 sequence is 11 residues long. Germline V gene sequence: CDR1 SGHTA, CDR2 FQGNSA. J lost 9 bases, V lost 5 bases, and 3 bases had no gene match. The CDR3 DNA reads as TGTGCCAGCAGCCCCGCGGGGGGGCAGTACTTC. This gives the protein CASSPAGGQYF.

V and J are TRBV10-3 and TRBJ2-7, with TRBD1 identical over 7 bases. After removal of 7 bases from V and 2 bases from J, the junction contained 5 bases not matched to a gene. The germline gives CDR1 ENHRY, CDR2 SYGVKD. This CDR3 has 13 amino acids. The CDR3 spells CAIKGTAAYEQYF. CDR3 sequence (DNA): TGTGCCATCAAGGGGACAGCTGCCTACGAGCAGTACTTC.

This clonotype was recorded many times. The chain employs TRBV11-2 and TRBJ2-7; 8 bases are a match to TRBD1. This CDR3 region has 15 residues. In germline, CDR1 is SGHAT, CDR2 FQNNGV. Trimming cost V 1 base and J 3 bases; bases outside gene matches: 5. The CDR3 spells CASSLGFDRGYEQYF. The DNA for the CDR3 is TGTGCCAGCAGCTTAGGCTTCGACAGGGGCTACGAGCAGTACTTC.

The chain joins TRBV20-1 to TRBJ2-1; 13 bases are a match to TRBD2. CDR3 length: 15 residues. Germline CDR1 reads DFQATT; CDR2 reads SNEGSKA (reference sequence). The V segment lost 5 bases and the J segment 6 bases; nucleotides outside the gene matches: 7. CDR3 bases: TGCAGTGCTCTCGGGACTAGCGGGACCAGCAATGAGCAGTTCTTC. It specifies CSALGTSGTSNEQFF.

The chain combines TRBV7-2 with TRBJ2-6; D remains unclear. V was shortened by 5 bases and J by 4 bases, with 9 bases between the two germline ends. This CDR3 region has 14 residues. CDR1 is SGHTA and CDR2 is FQGNSA in the germline V gene. The CDR3 bases are TGTGCCAGCAGCGCCGTATCCGGGGCCAACGTCCTGACTTTC. Translating gives CASSAVSGANVLTF.

This clonotype was observed many times. The J gene is TRBJ1-1, the V gene TRBV2, with D uncertain. The CDR3 spans 11 residues. Trimming left V 7 bases short and J 4 bases short, with 7 bases between. Germline lookup yields CDR1 SNHLY and CDR2 FYNNEI. The CDR3 nucleotides read TGTGCCAGCAAGGGAGGCACTGAAGCTTTCTTT. Amino acids: CASKGGTEAFF. The complete variable domain, with remaining parts taken from reference TRBV2 and TRBJ1-1, reads EPEVTQTPSHQVTQMGQEVILRCVPISNHLYFYWYRQILGQKVEFLVSFYNNEISEKSEIFDDQFSVERPDGSNFTLKIRSTKLEDSAMYFCASKGGTEAFFGQGTRLTVV.

The DNA for the CDR3 is TGTGCCACCAGTGGAACAGGGGTCGGGGAGACCCAGTACTTC. This codes for CATSGTGVGETQYF. The gene calls are TRBV24-1 and TRBJ2-5, with TRBD1 matching over 7 bases. Germline CDR1 is KGHDR and CDR2 is SFDVKD. The CDR3 covers 14 residues. The V and J ends lost 5 bases and 5 bases, in that order; junction bases with no gene match: 7.

Only one count was recorded for this clonotype. The chain joins TRBV29-1 to TRBJ1-2; 10 bases agree with TRBD1. After removal of 7 bases from V and 6 bases from J, the junction contained 5 bases not matched to a gene. CDR1 is SQVTM, CDR2 ANQGSEA, per germline. This CDR3 is 12 amino acids long. The DNA of the CDR3 is TGCAGCGCTACGGACAGGGGGGATGGCTACACCTTC. This codes for CSATDRGDGYTF.

This sequence joins TRBV10-3 and TRBJ2-7; perhaps D is TRBD1 or TRBD2 (6 bases each). The CDR3 extends over 13 amino acids. Germline assignment: CDR1 ENHRY and CDR2 SYGVKD. V lost 10 bases and J 4 bases, leaving 17 bases between the germline ends. The CDR3 loop reads CATWGAQLYEQYF. The CDR3 region has the DNA TGTGCCACCTGGGGGGCGCAGCTATACGAGCAGTACTTC.

This clonotype was detected many times. This chain joins TRBV2 and TRBJ2-2, with 9 bases identical to TRBD2. The CDR3 extends over 15 amino acids. Germline CDR1 SNHLY, CDR2 FYNNEI. The V segment lost 8 bases and the J segment 7 bases; nucleotides outside the gene matches: 11. The CDR3 loop reads CASLSGLAYGGELFF. The CDR3 coding sequence is TGTGCCAGCTTGTCAGGACTAGCGTATGGCGGGGAGCTGTTTTTT.

A note on this clonotype: Since a much larger clone is just one base distant, this may be a read error. V and J are TRBV7-9 and TRBJ2-2, with D uncertain. Looked up from germline, CDR1 is SEHNR and CDR2 is FQNEAQ (reference sequence). This CDR3 is 13 amino acids long. CDR3 protein: CAGSFYSTGELFF. CDR3 bases: TGTGCCGGCAGCTTTTACTCCACCGGGGAGCTGTTTTTT.

The chain links TRBV12-3 or TRBV12-4 to TRBJ1-1; D gene unclear. Trimming removed 7 bases at V and 0 bases at J, with 12 bases between. The CDR3 runs 14 residues. The CDR3 bases are TGTGCCAGCACCCTGACACAAGTGAACACTGAAGCTTTCTTT. It specifies CASTLTQVNTEAFF.

This clonotype was counted at least ten times. The chain carries TRBV19 and TRBJ2-7; TRBD2 matches 7 bases. The CDR3 contains 14 residues. Trimming removed 3 bases from V and 2 bases from J; junction bases left unmatched: 4. Germline CDR1 is LNHDA and CDR2 is SQIVND (reference sequence). CDR3 sequence: CASSIAGATYEQYF. CDR3 DNA: TGTGCCAGTAGTATTGCGGGAGCGACCTACGAGCAGTACTTC.

At least ten counts were recorded for this clonotype. The rearrangement joins TRBV5-1 to TRBJ1-1; 9 bases line up with TRBD1. V lost 0 bases to trimming and J lost 4 bases; unmatched junction nucleotides: 7. The germline CDR1 and CDR2 sequences are SGHRS and YFSETQ. The CDR3 loop spans 16 amino acids. The CDR3 coding sequence is TGCGCCAGCAGCTTGGAGGGGACAGGGACGACCACTGAAGCTTTCTTT. Protein sequence: CASSLEGTGTTTEAFF.

This clonotype has a handful of counts. The CDR3 region has the DNA TGTGCCAGCAGCTCTCCGACGGGCTACGAGCAGTACTTC. Translating gives CASSSPTGYEQYF. The gene calls are TRBV7-9 and TRBJ2-7; D call uncertain. Germline assignment: CDR1 SEHNR and CDR2 FQNEAQ (reference sequence). CDR3 size: 13 residues. Trimming shortened V by 4 bases and J by 3 bases, and 10 bases separated the two germline ends.

In its sample, this clonotype was seen many times. The rearrangement uses TRBV12-3 or TRBV12-4 and TRBJ1-3; 9 bases map to TRBD1. V lost 6 bases to trimming and J lost 9 bases; unmatched junction nucleotides: 9. The CDR3 totals 14 residues. CDR3 in DNA: TGTGCCAGCAGCCGAACAGGGGGCGATGCCACCATATATTTT. Translation gives CASSRTGGDATIYF.

The rearrangement joins TRBV29-1 to TRBJ2-2, with a tentative D call TRBD2 (6 bases). Germline loops: CDR1 SQVTM, CDR2 ANQGSEA. This CDR3 spans 14 amino acids. V lost 1 base and J lost 5, with 11 bases in between. The CDR3 nucleotides are TGCAGCGTTGAAGGTGGGGGAGGTACCGGGGAGCTGTTTTTT. Translated: CSVEGGGGTGELFF.

The chain has TRBV7-9 and TRBJ1-2, with TRBD1 matching 8 bases. Unmatched junction bases numbered 6, after V lost 5 bases and J lost 4 bases. This CDR3 is built from 14 residues. Germline V gene data show CDR1 as SEHNR and CDR2 as FQNEAQ (reference sequence). The CDR3 DNA reads TGTGCCAGCAGCCCCCCAGACAGGGGCTATGGCTACACCTTC. Translated, it gives CASSPPDRGYGYTF.

A note on this clonotype: The junction shows a germline mismatch at one end, possibly a read error. The rearrangement links TRBV7-9 to TRBJ1-2; D unresolved. Germline V gives CDR1 SEHNR, CDR2 FQNEAQ (reference sequence). CDR3 length: 16 amino acids. CDR3 region: CASSQDARLGSYGYTF. DNA of the CDR3: TGCGCCAGCAGCCAAGATGCCCGACTCGGGTCCTATGGCTACACCTTC.

Details on this clonotype: Relative to the germline gene, one junction end is altered; a read error may explain this. The rearrangement joins TRBV7-3 to TRBJ1-4, with a possible D match to TRBD1 (6 bases). Germline V gene lookup returns CDR1 SGHTA and CDR2 FQGTGA. The CDR3 is made up of 18 amino acids. The CDR3, as DNA: TGTGCCAGCAGCTTCCGGGACAACCGAGGCACGAGGGCGCGAAAACTCTTTTTT. It translates to CASSFRDNRGTRARKLFF.

This clonotype has just a few counts. The chain couples TRBV7-6 to TRBJ1-6; D might be TRBD1 (5 bases). Deletions cut 5 bases from V and 7 bases from J, with 15 bases between. The germline gives CDR1 SGHVS, CDR2 FNYEAQ. The CDR3 has 15 amino acids. CDR3 nucleotide sequence: TGTGCCAGCAGCGGTCCGGGACTTGGAAATTCACCCCTCCACTTT. It specifies CASSGPGLGNSPLHF.

This clonotype was recorded many times. The chain has TRBV7-9 and TRBJ1-1, with D possibly TRBD1 on 6 matching bases. V gave up 5 bases and J gave up 5 bases, with 15 bases separating them. Germline V gene sequence: CDR1 SEHNR, CDR2 FQNEAQ (reference sequence). CDR3 length: 14 amino acids. The CDR3 DNA follows: TGTGCCAGCAGCCTCACAGGGTTATGGACTGAAGCTTTCTTT. It codes for CASSLTGLWTEAFF. The full variable domain, with the rest looked up from reference TRBV7-9 and TRBJ1-1, is DTGVSQNPRHKITKRGQNVTFRCDPISEHNRLYWYRQTLGQGPEFLTYFQNEAQLEKSRLLSDRFSAERPKGSFSTLEIQRTEQGDSAMYLCASSLTGLWTEAFFGQGTRLTVV.

This clonotype was observed many times. The CDR3 reads CASSLGQGAPGELFF. As DNA, the CDR3 is TGTGCCAGCAGCTTGGGACAGGGGGCGCCCGGGGAGCTGTTTTTT. The chain has TRBV7-8 and TRBJ2-2, with TRBD1 matching 12 bases. The V gene's germline CDR1 is SGHVS and CDR2 FQNEAQ. V was pared by 3 bases and J by 6 bases, with 2 bases of the junction left unmatched. The CDR3 consists of 15 residues.

The chain couples TRBV20-1 to TRBJ2-3, with unresolved D. The CDR3 length is 15 residues. With 0 bases removed from V and 0 bases from J, the gap between germline ends came to 10 bases. Germline V CDR1 and CDR2: DFQATT, SNEGSKA (reference sequence). The CDR3 DNA reads as TGCAGTGCTAGAGAAGCAGGAACGAGCACAGATACGCAGTATTTT. Translated: CSAREAGTSTDTQYF.

This clonotype was picked up many times. The chain couples TRBV6-5 to TRBJ1-2; 8 bases match TRBD1. CDR3 length equals 14 residues. V was pared by 8 bases and J by 8 bases, with 13 bases of the junction left unmatched. From germline, CDR1 is MNHEY and CDR2 SVGAGI. The CDR3 region is CASRQGPTMGGYTF. The DNA for the CDR3 is TGTGCCAGCCGACAGGGGCCAACTATGGGAGGCTACACCTTC.

A note on this clonotype: The junction shows a germline mismatch at one end, possibly a read error. This rearrangement joins TRBV10-3 to TRBJ2-6, with TRBD2 identical over 8 bases. Germline V gene data show CDR1 as ENHRY and CDR2 as SYGVKD. The CDR3 covers 14 residues. This CDR3 reads CAIRGAGVADPLGF. As DNA, the CDR3 is TGTGCCATCAGAGGAGCGGGAGTGGCGGACCCTCTGGGTTTC.

The genes are TRBV7-3 and TRBJ2-3; 13 bases match TRBD2. The germline CDR1 and CDR2 sequences are SGHTA and FQGTGA. V shed 6 bases and J 5 bases; nucleotides not matched to a gene: 17. The CDR3 spans 19 residues. The CDR3 nucleotides read TGTGCCAGCAGTCCAGGACTAGCGGGAGAGGGGGCCGGTAAAGATACGCAGTATTTT. This encodes CASSPGLAGEGAGKDTQYF.

The chain recombines TRBV7-2 with TRBJ2-3; D unclear. Deletions cut 3 bases from V and 1 base from J, with 8 bases between. Germline V lookup: CDR1 SGHTA, CDR2 FQGNSA. The CDR3 is 14 residues long. CDR3 sequence: CASSFQVGTDTQYF. The DNA of the CDR3 is TGTGCCAGCAGCTTCCAGGTTGGCACAGATACGCAGTATTTT. Combining the CDR3 with reference TRBV7-2 and TRBJ2-3 gives the whole variable domain GAGVSQSPSNKVTEKGKDVELRCDPISGHTALYWYRQSLGQGLEFLIYFQGNSAPDKSGLPSDRFSAERTGGSVSTLTIQRTQQEDSAVYLCASSFQVGTDTQYFGPGTRLTVL.

This clonotype has a count of ten or more. This chain links TRBV12-3 or TRBV12-4 with TRBJ2-5; 11 positions agree with TRBD2. CDR3 length: 15 amino acids. V lost 6 bases, J lost 0 bases, and 3 bases stayed unmatched. The CDR3 region has the DNA TGTGCCAGCAGCCGGACTAGCGGGCACCAAGAGACCCAGTACTTC. This translates into CASSRTSGHQETQYF.